These 20 T cell receptor beta chains were sequenced from one sample in a study of beta chain features in type 1 diabetes. What was sequenced were expressed TCRB transcripts, since all of the isolated RNA had been reverse transcribed. The method was immunoSEQ multiplex PCR; TCRdb's version includes in-frame clones alone and lacks a portion of them. The table has over 500,000 clones, around 15% seen once. Material: naive CD4+ T cells from blood. The source is a man aged 18 to 30 in good health.

This clone was observed a handful of times. The rearrangement links TRBV18 to TRBJ1-1; D may be TRBD1 (5 bases). The V end was cut by 4 bases, the J end by 5 bases, with 8 bases between. In germline, CDR1 is KGHSH, CDR2 LQKENI. This CDR3 is 12 amino acids long. CDR3 sequence reads: CASSQRGTEAFF. The CDR3, as DNA: TGTGCCAGCTCACAGAGGGGTACTGAAGCTTTCTTT. The full variable domain, its missing parts supplied by reference TRBV18 and TRBJ1-1, is NAGVMQNPRHLVRRRGQEARLRCSPMKGHSHVYWYRQLPEEGLKFMVYLQKENIIDESGMPKERFSAEFPKEGPSILRIQQVVRGDSAAYFCASSQRGTEAFFGQGTRLTVV.

This clone came up a few times. The V gene is TRBV7-9, the J gene TRBJ2-2, with TRBD2 identical over 8 bases. Germline V gene sequence: CDR1 SEHNR, CDR2 FQNEAQ (reference sequence). V lost 1 base to trimming and J lost 3 bases; unmatched junction nucleotides: 4. This CDR3 has 16 residues. This chain's CDR3 is CASSLERGRDTGELFF. The CDR3 DNA is TGTGCCAGCAGCTTAGAGCGGGGGCGCGACACCGGGGAGCTGTTTTTT.

The chain uses TRBV2 and TRBJ2-1; D is uncertain. Trimming cost V 5 bases and J 4 bases, with 9 bases left between them. The CDR3 sequence is 13 residues long. Germline lookup yields CDR1 SNHLY and CDR2 FYNNEI. This chain's CDR3 is CASSLGSYNEQFF. Here the CDR3 DNA reads TGTGCCAGCAGTTTAGGGTCGTACAATGAGCAGTTCTTC. The full variable domain, rest sourced from reference TRBV2 and TRBJ2-1, is EPEVTQTPSHQVTQMGQEVILRCVPISNHLYFYWYRQILGQKVEFLVSFYNNEISEKSEIFDDQFSVERPDGSNFTLKIRSTKLEDSAMYFCASSLGSYNEQFFGPGTRLTVL.

This clone was seen a few times. The chain uses TRBV21-1 and TRBJ1-1; TRBD1 is the table's D call, not checked against the DNA. TRBV21-1 is a pseudogene. This CDR3 is built from 16 residues. CDR3 nucleotide sequence: TGTGCCAGCAGCGGGCGGACAGGGCGGGCGGACACTGAAGCTTTCTTT. Translated, it gives CASSGRTGRADTEAFF.

The rearrangement links TRBV4-3 to TRBJ1-4; a possible D gene is TRBD1 (5 bases). The CDR3 loop spans 16 amino acids. With 1 base removed from V and 8 bases from J, the gap between germline ends came to 17 bases. Germline CDR1 reads LGHNA; CDR2 reads YSLEER. Written as DNA, the CDR3 is TGCGCCAGCAGCCAAGCTCGAGGGGCTCAGAGGGAAAAACTGTTTTTT. Residues: CASSQARGAQREKLFF.

This clone came up a few times. The CDR3: CASSLWGTGGETQYF. CDR3 nucleotides: TGTGCCAGCAGTTTATGGGGGACAGGGGGAGAGACCCAGTACTTC. This rearrangement joins TRBV27 to TRBJ2-5; 11 bases align to TRBD1. The CDR3 sequence is 15 residues long. V dropped 1 base and J dropped 4; count of bases not matched to a gene: 2. The germline V gene has CDR1 MNHEY and CDR2 SMNVEV (reference sequence).

This clone has a handful of counts. V usage is TRBV4-3 and J usage is TRBJ2-6; D possibly corresponds to TRBD2 (7 bases). The V gene's germline CDR1 is LGHNA and CDR2 YSLEER. This CDR3 is 19 amino acids long. The ends were cut back, 2 bases at V and 0 bases at J, with 17 bases in the middle. In nucleotides, the CDR3 is TGCGCCAGCAGCCAATTCCCCCTAGGGGGGGGCTCTGGGGCCAACGTCCTGACTTTC. Its translation: CASSQFPLGGGSGANVLTF.

The J gene is TRBJ2-5, the V gene TRBV7-9; D is unresolved. Germline V gene sequence: CDR1 SEHNR, CDR2 FQNEAQ (reference sequence). V lost 7 bases and J lost 0, with 18 bases in between. This CDR3 has 16 amino acids. This CDR3 reads CASTIRAVTDQETQYF. The CDR3 DNA reads TGTGCCAGCACTATACGGGCCGTAACCGACCAAGAGACCCAGTACTTC. The full variable domain, in which reference TRBV7-9 and TRBJ2-5 provide the parts outside the CDR3, is DTGVSQNPRHKITKRGQNVTFRCDPISEHNRLYWYRQTLGQGPEFLTYFQNEAQLEKSRLLSDRFSAERPKGSFSTLEIQRTEQGDSAMYLCASTIRAVTDQETQYFGPGTRLLVL.

V and J are TRBV2 and TRBJ2-7; TRBD2 matches at 10 bases. Germline V gene data show CDR1 as SNHLY and CDR2 as FYNNEI. The CDR3 loop spans 16 amino acids. V gave up 2 bases and J gave up 4 bases; unmatched junction bases: 8. The CDR3 loop reads CASSEWVSGRKYEQYF. The CDR3 coding sequence is TGTGCCAGCAGTGAATGGGTTAGCGGGAGGAAGTACGAGCAGTACTTC.

This clone has only a few counts. The chain joins TRBV11-3 to TRBJ2-5, with D perhaps matching TRBD2 (6 bases). This CDR3 region has 19 residues. Germline CDR1 and CDR2: SGHNT and YENEEA. Trimming removed 1 base at V and 3 bases at J, with 24 bases between. The CDR3, as DNA: TGTGCCAGCAGCTTAGTCCATCGGATGGGGGGAAGTGGGGAAGAGACCCAGTACTTC. This translates into CASSLVHRMGGSGEETQYF.

The chain uses TRBV27 and TRBJ2-3; a possible D gene is TRBD2 (5 bases). This CDR3 has 15 amino acids. Germline CDR1 reads MNHEY; CDR2 reads SMNVEV (reference sequence). V was pared by 2 bases and J by 7 bases, with 16 bases between. DNA for the CDR3: TGTGCCAGCAGTTTAGATTTACTAGGAGGCAATACGCAGTATTTT. It is translated as CASSLDLLGGNTQYF.

The rearrangement links TRBV29-1 to TRBJ2-7; D is unresolved. The CDR3 has 10 residues. V lost 5 bases and J lost 6, with 8 bases in between. Germline CDR1 is SQVTM and CDR2 is ANQGSEA. The CDR3 here is CSVKGFEQYF. The CDR3 DNA reads TGCAGCGTTAAGGGTTTCGAGCAGTACTTC.

This clone was seen more than once but under ten times. The chain links TRBV18 to TRBJ1-1; D is undetermined. Germline CDR1 reads KGHSH; CDR2 reads LQKENI. CDR3 length: 14 residues. Trimming removed 5 bases from V and 0 bases from J, with 10 bases in between. The CDR3 region is CASSTSSLNTEAFF. CDR3 sequence (DNA): TGTGCCAGCTCAACTTCTTCATTGAACACTGAAGCTTTCTTT.

The V and J genes are TRBV6-5 and TRBJ2-3; D not resolved. The CDR3 spans 14 residues. Trimming cost V 3 bases and J 0 bases, with 7 bases left between them. Germline CDR1 reads MNHEY; CDR2 reads SVGAGI. The chain's CDR3 is CASSYRLSTDTQYF. CDR3 in DNA: TGTGCCAGCAGTTATCGCCTTAGCACAGATACGCAGTATTTT.

This clone was counted only a few times. V gene TRBV28 combines with J gene TRBJ2-3, with no clear D. The V end was cut by 1 base, the J end by 6 bases, with 5 bases between. The CDR3 contains 12 residues. Germline-derived CDR1 and CDR2 are MDHEN and SYDVKM. This CDR3 is CASSLFPDTQYF. For the CDR3, the DNA is TGTGCCAGCAGTTTATTCCCGGATACGCAGTATTTT.

V gene TRBV7-8 combines with J gene TRBJ1-5, with 8 positions matching TRBD1. Looked up from germline, CDR1 is SGHVS and CDR2 is FQNEAQ. Unmatched junction bases numbered 4, after V lost 5 bases and J lost 4 bases. This CDR3 region has 14 residues. CDR3 DNA sequence: TGTGCCAGCAGCGGACAGGGAGGTAATCAGCCCCAGCATTTT. It is translated as CASSGQGGNQPQHF. The whole variable domain, filled in from reference TRBV7-8 and TRBJ1-5, reads GAGVSQSPRYKVAKRGQDVALRCDPISGHVSLFWYQQALGQGPEFLTYFQNEAQLDKSGLPSDRFFAERPEGSVSTLKIQRTQQEDSAVYLCASSGQGGNQPQHFGDGTRLSIL.

The rearrangement joins TRBV4-3 to TRBJ1-1; D remains ambiguous. The CDR3 runs to 14 residues. The V gene lost 4 bases and the J gene lost 4 bases, with 13 bases spanning the gap. CDR1 and CDR2 from the germline V gene are LGHNA and YSLEER. The CDR3 spells CASSPLGGRTEAFF. The CDR3 coding sequence is TGCGCCAGCAGCCCCCTCGGCGGGCGCACTGAAGCTTTCTTT.

The chain carries TRBV6-5 and TRBJ2-3; perhaps TRBD2 as D (7 bases). Germline CDR1 is MNHEY and CDR2 is SVGAGI. The CDR3 loop spans 14 amino acids. V lost 5 bases and J lost 6, with 15 bases in between. The CDR3 region has the DNA TGTGCCAGCAGTCTATTGGGGGGGCCGGATACGCAGTATTTT. Amino acid sequence: CASSLLGGPDTQYF.

The chain couples TRBV7-3 to TRBJ2-3; 8 bases agree with TRBD2. Germline values: CDR1 SGHTA, CDR2 FQGTGA. This CDR3 is built from 14 residues. V shed 5 bases, J shed 5 bases, and the junction held 6 bases outside the gene matches. In DNA form, the CDR3 reads TGTGCCAGCAGCACGACTAGCGTGGGAGATACGCAGTATTTT. It encodes CASSTTSVGDTQYF. Together with reference TRBV7-3 and TRBJ2-3, the CDR3 gives the full variable domain: GAGVSQTPSNKVTEKGKYVELRCDPISGHTALYWYRQSLGQGPEFLIYFQGTGAADDSGLPNDRFFAVRPEGSVSTLKIQRTERGDSAVYLCASSTTSVGDTQYFGPGTRLTVL.

This clone was detected a few times. V and J are TRBV10-3 and TRBJ1-5, with D possibly TRBD1 on 5 matching bases. The germline V gene has CDR1 ENHRY and CDR2 SYGVKD. This CDR3 has 16 residues. Deletions cut 0 bases from V and 9 bases from J, with 18 bases between. CDR3 sequence reads: CAISESGVGLVAPQHF. The CDR3 nucleotides are TGTGCCATCAGTGAGTCAGGGGTAGGTTTAGTTGCGCCCCAGCATTTT.